These 5 T cell receptor beta chains were sequenced from one sample in a study of neurological immune-mediated disorders. The time point denotes: longitudinal time-point 2. One entry per CDR3 protein results from TCRdb running MiXCR on the 5' RACE reads. The repertoire has fewer than 70,000 distinct CDR3 sequences, more than 8% of them found once; the top ten carry around 13%. The sample was PBMCs. The receptors derive from a man aged 25-45 years in good health.

This clonotype was observed once. V and J are TRBV11-2 and TRBJ1-3; D gene ambiguous. The CDR3 loop spans 13 amino acids. V was shortened by 5 bases and J by 0 bases, with 5 bases between the two germline ends. Germline-derived CDR1 and CDR2 are SGHAT and FQNNGV. CDR3 protein: CASSLSSGNTIYF. CDR3 sequence (DNA): TGTGCCAGCAGCCTGAGCTCTGGAAACACCATATATTTT.

With respect to this clonotype: Just one base apart from a much larger clone, this may be a read error. The J gene is TRBJ2-1, the V gene TRBV11-2, with a tentative D call TRBD2 (5 bases). The germline CDR1 and CDR2 sequences are SGHAT and FQNNGV. This CDR3 has 11 amino acids. The germline V and J ends were trimmed by 4 bases and 9 bases, with 7 bases remaining between them. As DNA, the CDR3 is TGTGCCAGCAGCTGGACTTCTGAGCAGTTCTTC. As protein: CASSWTSEQFF.

This clonotype was picked up many times. The rearrangement joins TRBV20-1 to TRBJ1-1; the D gene is possibly TRBD1 (5 bases). The CDR3 totals 16 residues. Germline V CDR1 and CDR2: DFQATT, SNEGSKA (reference sequence). Trimming left V 1 base short and J 1 base short, with 16 bases between. The CDR3, as DNA: TGCAGTGCTAGAGTGGGGACCGGGACCGCGAACACTGAAGCTTTCTTT. Translated, it gives CSARVGTGTANTEAFF.

In this sample, this clonotype turned up many times. This chain links TRBV5-1 with TRBJ1-2; D is uncertain. This CDR3 region has 14 residues. The germline V gene has CDR1 SGHRS and CDR2 YFSETQ. V gave up 0 bases and J gave up 6 bases, with 12 bases separating them. As DNA, the CDR3 is TGCGCCAGCAGCTTGGAAGGGTCGGATAATGGCTACACCTTC. Residues: CASSLEGSDNGYTF.

This clonotype was counted many times. This chain links TRBV5-1 with TRBJ2-3; D unclear. Trimming removed 3 bases at V and 0 bases at J, with 11 bases between. The CDR3 consists of 15 residues. CDR1 and CDR2 from the germline V gene are SGHRS and YFSETQ. This chain's CDR3 is CASSSGGHSTDTQYF. In DNA, the CDR3 is TGCGCCAGCAGCTCCGGTGGTCATAGCACAGATACGCAGTATTTT.